Presented here are 2 T cell receptor beta chains from one specimen sequenced in a study of OX40 agonist ivuxolimab in advanced cancers. The data were produced by immunoSEQ multiplex PCR, yet TCRdb's version contains in-frame clones alone and is incomplete. Seen here are approximately 63,000 clones, 70% to 90% observed once, and the top ten hold over 1%. Sequencing was performed on CD4+ or CD8+ T cells sorted from blood, taken in a trial of the OX40 agonist ivuxolimab. The receptors originated from an adult with an advanced solid tumor such as melanoma, head and neck, liver or kidney cancer.

This clone was detected a few times. The CDR3 loop is CASSVGQQNTEAFF. CDR3 coding DNA: TGTGCCAGCAGCGTGGGACAACAGAACACTGAAGCTTTCTTT. The chain recombines TRBV9 with TRBJ1-1, with D possibly being TRBD1 (6 bases). The CDR3 is 14 residues long. V was shortened by 2 bases and J by 1 base, with 9 bases between the two germline ends. Germline loops: CDR1 SGDLS, CDR2 YYNGEE. The full variable domain, completed using reference TRBV9 and TRBJ1-1, is DSGVTQTPKHLITATGQRVTLRCSPRSGDLSVYWYQQSLDQGLQFLIQYYNGEERAKGNILERFSAQQFPDLHSELNLSSLELGDSALYFCASSVGQQNTEAFFGQGTRLTVV.

This clone was observed once. This chain connects TRBV6-5 to TRBJ1-4, with TRBD1 matching over 7 bases. In germline, CDR1 is MNHEY, CDR2 SVGAGI. The CDR3 loop spans 13 amino acids. The J segment lost 8 bases and the V segment lost 6 bases, leaving 6 bases of the junction unmatched. This chain's CDR3 is CASSRQGGEKLFF. In nucleotides, the CDR3 is TGTGCCAGCAGCAGACAGGGTGGGGAAAAACTGTTTTTT.